Following are 24 T cell receptor beta chains from one sample sequenced in a study of T cells in Graves' hyperthyroidism and ophthalmopathy. Amplification yielded TCR beta CDR3 regions, with RNA transcripts as the source. HTBI primers were used for first-round RT-PCR of the TCR CDR3. Each CDR3 protein is one row after TCRdb ran MiXCR on the multiplex PCR reads. Of a few hundred thousand distinct CDR3 sequences listed, about a sixth were seen once; the top ten hold around 57%. Source material: blood. The receptors derive from a woman aged 55-70 years with Graves' ophthalmopathy.

The rearrangement links TRBV9 to TRBJ2-3; possibly TRBD1 for D (5 bases). V was clipped by 0 bases and J by 0 bases, with 11 bases between them. Germline CDR1 is SGDLS and CDR2 is YYNGEE. The CDR3 runs 16 residues. The CDR3 loop reads CASSVEAGMSTDTQYF. CDR3 sequence (DNA): TGTGCCAGCAGCGTAGAGGCAGGGATGAGCACAGATACGCAGTATTTT.

This clonotype showed up just once. The gene calls are TRBV18 and TRBJ1-6; 8 positions agree with TRBD1. Per the germline V gene, CDR1 is KGHSH and CDR2 is LQKENI. Losses at the gene ends were 5 bases for V and 9 bases for J; bases not matched to a gene: 6. CDR3 length equals 14 residues. For the CDR3, the DNA is TGTGCCAGCTCATCGACAGGGGAAAGTTCACCCCTCCACTTT. Translation: CASSSTGESSPLHF.

The J gene is TRBJ2-1, the V gene TRBV4-2, with 11 bases matching TRBD2. The CDR3 extends over 16 amino acids. Trimming took 4 bases from V and 9 from J; bases not matched to a gene: 11. Germline V gene data show CDR1 as LGHNA and CDR2 as YNFKEQ. The CDR3: CASSLLGLAVGGEQFF. CDR3 bases: TGTGCCAGCAGCCTACTGGGACTAGCGGTAGGGGGTGAGCAGTTCTTC.

This clonotype has ten or more counts. The rearrangement uses TRBV20-1 and TRBJ1-1; no clear D. Deletions cut 8 bases from V and 8 bases from J, with 15 bases between. The CDR3 is made up of 11 amino acids. Germline CDR1 DFQATT, CDR2 SNEGSKA (reference sequence). CDR3 region: CSPSHGGEAFF. The CDR3 DNA sequence: TGCAGTCCTTCGCACGGTGGGGAAGCTTTCTTT.

This clonotype was recorded at least ten times. The chain joins TRBV2 to TRBJ1-3; D unresolved. The germline V and J ends were trimmed by 5 bases and 1 base, with 18 bases remaining between them. Per germline, CDR1 SNHLY and CDR2 FYNNEI. The CDR3 covers 17 residues. In nucleotides, the CDR3 is TGTGCCAGCAGTTTCGGCCCGTTAGAGTTGTCTGGAAACACCATATATTTT. Protein product: CASSFGPLELSGNTIYF. Drawing the rest from reference TRBV2 and TRBJ1-3, the complete variable domain is EPEVTQTPSHQVTQMGQEVILRCVPISNHLYFYWYRQILGQKVEFLVSFYNNEISEKSEIFDDQFSVERPDGSNFTLKIRSTKLEDSAMYFCASSFGPLELSGNTIYFGEGSWLTVV.

This clonotype was recorded at least ten times. This chain joins TRBV5-1 and TRBJ2-3; D gene uncertain. CDR1 is SGHRS and CDR2 is YFSETQ in the germline V gene. The CDR3 length is 16 residues. Trimming took 0 bases from V and 4 from J, leaving 15 bases between them. The CDR3 DNA is TGCGCCAGCAGCTTGGCCGTCGTCGATGGGGCAGATACGCAGTATTTT. Amino acids: CASSLAVVDGADTQYF.

This clonotype has at least ten counts. The chain joins TRBV5-1 to TRBJ2-6; D unclear. This CDR3 has 14 residues. Germline V lookup: CDR1 SGHRS, CDR2 YFSETQ. V was cut by 1 base and J by 0 bases, with 2 bases left in between. CDR3 sequence: CASSLSSGANVLTF. In DNA, the CDR3 is TGCGCCAGCAGCTTGAGCTCTGGGGCCAACGTCCTGACTTTC.

This clonotype was picked up many times. The J gene is TRBJ2-3, the V gene TRBV7-9; unclear D gene. CDR3 length equals 14 residues. The germline V gene encodes CDR1 SEHNR and CDR2 FQNEAQ (reference sequence). Trimming took 3 bases from V and 1 from J, leaving 8 bases between them. This CDR3 reads CASSLDTGTDTQYF. CDR3 DNA sequence: TGTGCCAGCAGCTTGGATACAGGCACAGATACGCAGTATTTT.

The chain employs TRBV19 and TRBJ2-7; TRBD2 might be the D (6 bases). In germline, CDR1 is LNHDA, CDR2 SQIVND (reference sequence). Trimming took off 5 bases at V and 7 bases at J, with 21 bases between the two ends. There are 15 residues in the CDR3. Here the CDR3 DNA reads TGTGCCAGTAGTGGAGGGTCGAACCAAAAGGGAGAGCAGTACTTC. It specifies CASSGGSNQKGEQYF.

This rearrangement joins TRBV12-3 or TRBV12-4 to TRBJ2-5; D not certain. The CDR3 runs 15 residues. The V end was cut by 3 bases, the J end by 1 base, with 12 bases between. The CDR3 nucleotides read TGTGCCAGCAGTTTTAGTGGCAGACGCCAAGAGACCCAGTACTTC. This gives the protein CASSFSGRRQETQYF.

V gene TRBV19 combines with J gene TRBJ1-1, with D tentatively TRBD1 (5 bases). The V end lost 3 bases, the J end lost 0 bases, and 11 bases lay between the germline ends. Germline-derived CDR1 and CDR2 are LNHDA and SQIVND (reference sequence). The CDR3 is 15 amino acids. The CDR3 DNA reads as TGTGCCAGTAGTATGGGAAGGGGCCTGAACACTGAAGCTTTCTTT. Translating gives CASSMGRGLNTEAFF.

This clonotype was found many times. This sequence joins TRBV20-1 and TRBJ1-1, with 7 bases fitting TRBD1. This CDR3 is 18 amino acids long. In germline, CDR1 is DFQATT, CDR2 SNEGSKA (reference sequence). V dropped 3 bases and J dropped 5; count of bases not matched to a gene: 21. CDR3 amino acids: CSARPRRGPRTGGTEAFF. The CDR3 DNA reads as TGCAGTGCTAGGCCAAGACGGGGACCGCGGACAGGAGGGACTGAAGCTTTCTTT.

The CDR3 bases are TGTGCCAGCAGTTCAGGCGGCCGCAGGGGGTTCGGCGGGGCGGGCCTCTACGGGGAGCAGTACTTC. Protein product: CASSSGGRRGFGGAGLYGEQYF. The V gene is TRBV12-3 or TRBV12-4, the J gene TRBJ2-7; D perhaps matches TRBD1 (7 bases). Trimming took off 4 bases at V and 7 bases at J, with 41 bases between the two ends. This CDR3 has 22 residues.

This clonotype was detected many times. The chain recombines TRBV7-2 with TRBJ2-7; D gene ambiguous. The CDR3 is made up of 11 amino acids. Trimming removed 1 base from V and 5 bases from J, with 3 bases in between. Germline CDR1 and CDR2: SGHTA and FQGNSA. CDR3 in DNA: TGTGCCAGCAGCTTAGTCGACGAGCAGTACTTC. Translation gives CASSLVDEQYF.

This chain links TRBV20-1 with TRBJ2-5, with D tentatively TRBD1 (6 bases). The germline CDR1 and CDR2 sequences are DFQATT and SNEGSKA (reference sequence). The CDR3 has 13 residues. V was cut by 3 bases and J by 10 bases, with 18 bases left in between. The CDR3 spells CSASGGHRVDQYF. The CDR3 DNA follows: TGCAGTGCTAGTGGGGGACACAGGGTAGACCAGTACTTC.

This clonotype was counted many times. J is TRBJ1-5 and V is TRBV20-1; 8 bases match TRBD1. Per the germline V gene, CDR1 is DFQATT and CDR2 is SNEGSKA (reference sequence). The J segment lost 1 base and the V segment lost 6 bases, leaving 8 bases of the junction unmatched. This CDR3 is 15 amino acids long. The CDR3 nucleotides read TGCAGTGCGCGGACAGGGTTTTTGAGCAATCAGCCCCAGCATTTT. Its translation: CSARTGFLSNQPQHF.

This clonotype was observed many times. The chain uses TRBV7-2 and TRBJ1-6; TRBD1 is a possible D gene (5 bases). The CDR3 length is 14 residues. Trimming pared 4 bases from V and 8 bases from J, leaving 12 bases between. The germline V gene has CDR1 SGHTA and CDR2 FQGNSA. This chain's CDR3 is CASSYDGGDSPLHF. The CDR3 coding sequence is TGTGCCAGCAGCTATGACGGGGGGGATTCACCCCTCCACTTT.

This clonotype was counted ten times or more. For the CDR3, the DNA is TGTGCCAGCAGCCAAGAAGCGGGGGAGAGATACCAAGAGACCCAGTACTTC. As protein: CASSQEAGERYQETQYF. This chain uses TRBV3-1 with TRBJ2-5; 8 nucleotides match TRBD2. The CDR3 is made up of 17 amino acids. Trimming took 0 bases from V and 0 from J; bases not matched to a gene: 6. Germline lookup yields CDR1 LGHDT and CDR2 YNNKEL (reference sequence).

This clonotype has more than one count but fewer than ten. The V gene is TRBV6-2 or TRBV6-3, the J gene TRBJ2-2; D assignment may be TRBD1 or TRBD2 (5 bases each). CDR3 length: 12 residues. Germline V gene data show CDR1 as MNHEY and CDR2 as SVGEGT. V lost 6 bases, J lost 8 bases, and 10 bases lay in between. The CDR3, as DNA: TGTGCCAGCAGACCGAGGGGTGGGGAGCTGTTTTTT. Its translation: CASRPRGGELFF.

This chain uses TRBV3-1 with TRBJ2-2; 14 bases align to TRBD2. Trimming cost V 2 bases and J 1 base; bases outside gene matches: 6. Germline lookup yields CDR1 LGHDT and CDR2 YNNKEL (reference sequence). The CDR3 runs 19 residues. The CDR3 region is CASSQPRLAGGKNTGELFF. The CDR3, as DNA: TGTGCCAGCAGCCAACCCCGACTAGCGGGAGGGAAGAACACCGGGGAGCTGTTTTTT. The complete variable domain, with remaining parts taken from reference TRBV3-1 and TRBJ2-2, reads DTAVSQTPKYLVTQMGNDKSIKCEQNLGHDTMYWYKQDSKKFLKIMFSYNNKELIINETVPNRFSPKSPDKAHLNLHINSLELGDSAVYFCASSQPRLAGGKNTGELFFGEGSRLTVL.

The rearrangement joins TRBV20-1 to TRBJ2-7, with TRBD1 identical over 7 bases. Per germline, CDR1 DFQATT and CDR2 SNEGSKA (reference sequence). The length of the CDR3 is 16 residues. The junction had 13 bases not matched to a gene; V was cut back by 0 bases and J by 5 bases. Here the CDR3 reads CSARDYTTGSSHEQYF. The CDR3, as DNA: TGCAGTGCTAGAGATTACACGACAGGGTCTTCCCACGAGCAGTACTTC.

This clonotype came up many times. The chain recombines TRBV18 with TRBJ2-5, with 11 bases lining up with TRBD1. V lost 3 bases to trimming and J lost 5 bases; unmatched junction nucleotides: 5. Germline V gene data show CDR1 as KGHSH and CDR2 as LQKENI. There are 15 residues in the CDR3. The CDR3 sequence is CASSPDRGLSETQYF. The CDR3 bases are TGTGCCAGCTCACCGGACAGGGGGCTTTCGGAGACCCAGTACTTC.

This clonotype has a count of ten or more. J is TRBJ2-7 and V is TRBV6-1; D may be TRBD1 (5 bases). The CDR3 totals 14 residues. V lost 2 bases, J lost 6 bases, and 14 bases lay in between. Per germline, CDR1 MNHNS and CDR2 SASEGT. The CDR3 spells CASSEWGLRPEQYF. The DNA for the CDR3 is TGTGCCAGCAGTGAATGGGGCCTCCGCCCCGAGCAGTACTTC.

This clonotype occurred a few times. The chain is built from TRBV18 and TRBJ2-7; D remains unclear. This CDR3 has 13 residues. CDR1 is KGHSH, CDR2 LQKENI, per germline. Trimming pared 2 bases from V and 2 bases from J, leaving 7 bases between. This chain's CDR3 is CASSPEQTYEQYF. The CDR3 DNA sequence: TGTGCCAGCTCACCAGAACAAACCTACGAGCAGTACTTC.